This T cell receptor beta chain was sequenced during a study of radiation and T cells in renal cell carcinoma. As for the study in general: Nephrectomy followed 15 Gy stereotactic body radiation by 4 weeks. General study points: Pretreatment tumor biopsies were lacking, so baseline clonotypes are unknown.

Time point denoted: baseline pretreatment blood. The treatment was: 15 Gy SBRT to primary tumor, nephrectomy 4 weeks later. Serial blood draws occurred at baseline and 2 and 4 weeks post-SBRT. Clear cell pathology was present in this patient's renal cell carcinoma. Concerning this clone itself: What it recognizes is unknown.

Using immunoSEQ multiplex PCR, the repertoire was profiled, and TCRdb retains in-frame clones only, with some absent. Of 130,000 to 150,000 clones listed, 88% are singletons. Trimming at V came to 3 bases and at J to 2 bases, leaving 0 bases not matched to a gene. This CDR3 comprises 13 residues. Germline V lookup: CDR1 MRHNA, CDR2 SNTAGT. The rearrangement links TRBV6-4 to TRBJ1-2, with 7 nucleotides matching TRBD1. Sequences were derived from blood, sampled from a patient whose treatment included radiotherapy and nephrectomy. This receptor was obtained from a woman in her fifties or sixties with renal cell carcinoma. The CDR3 DNA sequence: TGTGCCAGCAGTGAGGGACAGAACTATGGCTACACCTTC. Protein: CASSEGQNYGYTF.